There are many counts of the clone carrying this T cell receptor (beta chain). Researchers amplified the TCR beta CDR3 regions from RNA transcripts. The HTBI set primed first-round TCR CDR3 RT-PCR. A single record per CDR3 protein comes from TCRdb applying MiXCR to the multiplex PCR reads. The repertoire holds 250,000 to 400,000 distinct CDR3 sequences, with about 13% as singletons. The source of the sample is a study of T cells in Graves' hyperthyroidism and ophthalmopathy. Based on clinical symptoms, serum thyroxine and TRAb, thyroid ultrasound and orbital computed tomography, diagnoses were reached. Specimen: blood. The receptor comes from a middle-aged woman with Graves' ophthalmopathy.

CDR3 nucleotides: TGTGCTAGCTCGGGAGGGGGGCGGGAGACCCAGTACTTC. This sequence encodes CASSGGGRETQYF. The chain carries TRBV12-5 and TRBJ2-5; 8 nucleotides line up with TRBD2. Germline assignment: CDR1 LGHNT and CDR2 FRNRAP. V was pared by 9 bases and J by 5 bases, with 8 bases of the junction left unmatched. CDR3 size: 13 residues.